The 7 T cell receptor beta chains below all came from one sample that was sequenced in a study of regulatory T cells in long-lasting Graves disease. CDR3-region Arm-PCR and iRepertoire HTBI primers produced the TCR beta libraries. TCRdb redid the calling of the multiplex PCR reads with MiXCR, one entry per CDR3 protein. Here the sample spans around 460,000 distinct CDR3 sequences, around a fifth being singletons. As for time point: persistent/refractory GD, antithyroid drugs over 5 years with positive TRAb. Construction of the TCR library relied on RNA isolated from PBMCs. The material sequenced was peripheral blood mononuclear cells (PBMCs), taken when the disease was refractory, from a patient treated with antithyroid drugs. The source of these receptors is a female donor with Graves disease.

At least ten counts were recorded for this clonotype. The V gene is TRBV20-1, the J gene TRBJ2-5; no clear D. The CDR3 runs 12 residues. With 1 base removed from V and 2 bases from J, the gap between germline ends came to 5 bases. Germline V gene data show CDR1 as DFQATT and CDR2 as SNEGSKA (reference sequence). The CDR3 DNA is TGCAGTGCTAGAGTTCCGCAAGAGACCCAGTACTTC. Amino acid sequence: CSARVPQETQYF.

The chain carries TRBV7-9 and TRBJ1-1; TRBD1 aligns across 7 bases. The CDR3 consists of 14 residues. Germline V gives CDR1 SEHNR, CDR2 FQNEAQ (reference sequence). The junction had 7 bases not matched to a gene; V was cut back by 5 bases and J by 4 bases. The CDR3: CASSIRSGGTEAFF. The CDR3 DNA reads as TGTGCCAGCAGCATTAGATCAGGGGGCACTGAAGCTTTCTTT.

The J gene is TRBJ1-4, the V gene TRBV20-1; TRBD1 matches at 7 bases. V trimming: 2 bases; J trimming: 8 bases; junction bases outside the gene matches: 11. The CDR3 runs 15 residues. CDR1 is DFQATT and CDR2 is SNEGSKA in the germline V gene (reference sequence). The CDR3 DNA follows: TGCAGTGCTAGACCATTTGACAGGGACGAGGAAAAACTGTTTTTT. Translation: CSARPFDRDEEKLFF.

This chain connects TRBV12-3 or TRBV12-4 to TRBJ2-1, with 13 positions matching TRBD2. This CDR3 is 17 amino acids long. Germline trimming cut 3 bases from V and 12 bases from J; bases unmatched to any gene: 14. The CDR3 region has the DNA TGTGCCAGCAGTTTGTGCTCACCGGGACTAGCGGGATGTTGGCAGTTCTTC. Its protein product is CASSLCSPGLAGCWQFF.

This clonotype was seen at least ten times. CDR3: CASSFAQVREQYF. In DNA, the CDR3 is TGTGCCAGCAGCTTTGCGCAGGTTCGCGAGCAGTACTTC. The chain has TRBV11-2 and TRBJ2-7, with D uncertain. The germline gives CDR1 SGHAT, CDR2 FQNNGV. The CDR3 is made up of 13 amino acids. Trimming shortened V by 3 bases and J by 6 bases, and 12 bases separated the two germline ends.

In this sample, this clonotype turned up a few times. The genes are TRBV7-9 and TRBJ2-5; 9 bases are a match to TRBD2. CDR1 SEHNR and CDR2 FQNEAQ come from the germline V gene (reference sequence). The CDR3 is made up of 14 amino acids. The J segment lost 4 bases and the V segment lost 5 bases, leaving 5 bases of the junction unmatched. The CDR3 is CASSPILAGETQYF. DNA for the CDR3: TGTGCCAGCAGCCCCATACTAGCGGGAGAGACCCAGTACTTC.

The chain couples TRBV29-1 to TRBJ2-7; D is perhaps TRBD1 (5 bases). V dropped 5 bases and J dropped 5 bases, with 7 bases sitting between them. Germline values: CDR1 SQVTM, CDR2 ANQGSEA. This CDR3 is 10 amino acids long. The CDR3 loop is CSVRGDEQYF. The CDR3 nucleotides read TGCAGCGTTAGGGGTGACGAGCAGTACTTC.